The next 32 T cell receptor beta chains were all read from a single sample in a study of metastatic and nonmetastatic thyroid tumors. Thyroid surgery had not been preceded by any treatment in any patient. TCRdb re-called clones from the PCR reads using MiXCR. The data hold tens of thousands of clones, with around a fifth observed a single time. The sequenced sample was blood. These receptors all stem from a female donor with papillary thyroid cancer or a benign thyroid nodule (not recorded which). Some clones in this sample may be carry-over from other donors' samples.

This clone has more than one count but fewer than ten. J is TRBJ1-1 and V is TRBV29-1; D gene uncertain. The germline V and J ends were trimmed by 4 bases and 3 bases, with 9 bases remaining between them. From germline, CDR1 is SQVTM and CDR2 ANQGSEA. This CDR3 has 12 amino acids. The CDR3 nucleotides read TGCAGCGTTGGGAGTAGAGACACTGAAGCTTTCTTT. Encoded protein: CSVGSRDTEAFF.

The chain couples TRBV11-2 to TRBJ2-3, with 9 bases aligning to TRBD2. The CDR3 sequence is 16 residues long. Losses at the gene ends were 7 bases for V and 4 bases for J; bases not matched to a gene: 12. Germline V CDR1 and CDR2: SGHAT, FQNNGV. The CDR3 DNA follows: TGTGCCAGCACCGAGGGAGCGGGGGGCCGTCCAGATACGCAGTATTTT. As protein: CASTEGAGGRPDTQYF.

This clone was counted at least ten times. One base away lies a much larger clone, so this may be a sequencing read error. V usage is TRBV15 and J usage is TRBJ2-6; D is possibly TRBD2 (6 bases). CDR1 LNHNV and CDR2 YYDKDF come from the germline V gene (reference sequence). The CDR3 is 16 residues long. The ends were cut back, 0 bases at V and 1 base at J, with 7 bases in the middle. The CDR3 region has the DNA TGTGCCACCAGCAGAGATCGGGAGTCTGGGGCCAACGTCCTGACTTTC. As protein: CATSRDRESGANVLTF. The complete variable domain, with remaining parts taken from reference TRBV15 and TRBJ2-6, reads DAMVIQNPRYQVTQFGKPVTLSCSQTLNHNVMYWYQQKSSQAPKLLFHYYDKDFNNEADTPDNFQSRRPNTSFCFLDIRSPGLGDTAMYLCATSRDRESGANVLTFGAGSRLTVL.

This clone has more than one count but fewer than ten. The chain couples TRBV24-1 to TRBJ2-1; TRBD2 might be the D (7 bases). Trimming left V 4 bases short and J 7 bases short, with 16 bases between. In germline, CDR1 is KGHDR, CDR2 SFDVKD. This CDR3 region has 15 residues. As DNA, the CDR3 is TGTGCCACCAGTGACCGGACTAGGGGGTCTAATGAGCAGTTCTTC. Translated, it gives CATSDRTRGSNEQFF.

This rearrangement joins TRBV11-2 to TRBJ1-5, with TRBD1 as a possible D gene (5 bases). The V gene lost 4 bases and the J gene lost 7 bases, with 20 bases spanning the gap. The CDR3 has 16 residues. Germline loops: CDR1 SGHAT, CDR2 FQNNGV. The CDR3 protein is CASSSRLTGISQPQHF. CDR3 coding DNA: TGTGCCAGCAGCTCCCGCCTCACAGGAATTAGCCAGCCCCAGCATTTT.

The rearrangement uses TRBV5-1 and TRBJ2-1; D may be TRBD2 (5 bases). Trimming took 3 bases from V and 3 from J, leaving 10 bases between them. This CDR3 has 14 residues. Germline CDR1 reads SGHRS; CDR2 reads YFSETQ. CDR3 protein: CASSWTRGYNEQFF. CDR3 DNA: TGCGCCAGCAGCTGGACTCGAGGCTACAATGAGCAGTTCTTC.

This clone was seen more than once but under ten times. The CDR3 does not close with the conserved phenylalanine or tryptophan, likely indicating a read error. The CDR3 sequence is CASSPGRPTEAFL. In nucleotides, the CDR3 is TGTGCCAGCAGTCCGGGACGGCCCACTGAAGCTTTCCTC. J is TRBJ1-1 and V is TRBV12-3 or TRBV12-4, with D possibly matching TRBD1 (5 bases). Trimming pared 5 bases from V and 4 bases from J, leaving 11 bases between. This CDR3 has 13 amino acids.

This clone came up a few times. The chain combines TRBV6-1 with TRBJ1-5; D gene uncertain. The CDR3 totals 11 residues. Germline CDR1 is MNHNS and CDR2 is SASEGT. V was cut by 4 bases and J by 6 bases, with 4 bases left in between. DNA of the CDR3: TGTGCCAGCAGTGTTGGTCAGCCCCAGCATTTT. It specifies CASSVGQPQHF.

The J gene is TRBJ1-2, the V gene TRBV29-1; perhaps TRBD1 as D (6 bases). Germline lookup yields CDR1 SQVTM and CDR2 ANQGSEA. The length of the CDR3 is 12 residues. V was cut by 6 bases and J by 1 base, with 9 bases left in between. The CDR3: CSVEDSNYGYTF. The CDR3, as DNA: TGCAGCGTAGAGGACAGTAACTATGGCTACACCTTC.

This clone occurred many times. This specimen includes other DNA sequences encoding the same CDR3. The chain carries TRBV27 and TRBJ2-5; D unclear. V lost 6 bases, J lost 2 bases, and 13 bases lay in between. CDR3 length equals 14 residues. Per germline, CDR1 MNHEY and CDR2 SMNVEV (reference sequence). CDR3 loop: CASSALGHQETQYF. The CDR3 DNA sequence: TGTGCCAGCAGCGCCTTAGGGCATCAAGAGACCCAGTACTTC.

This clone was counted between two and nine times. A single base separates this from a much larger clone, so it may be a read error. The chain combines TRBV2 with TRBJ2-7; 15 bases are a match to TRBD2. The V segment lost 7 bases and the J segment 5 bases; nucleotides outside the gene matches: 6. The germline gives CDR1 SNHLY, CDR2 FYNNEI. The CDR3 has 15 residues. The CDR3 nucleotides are TGTGCCAGCATTGTGGGACTAGCGGGGGGCAACGAGCAGTACTTC. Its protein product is CASIVGLAGGNEQYF.

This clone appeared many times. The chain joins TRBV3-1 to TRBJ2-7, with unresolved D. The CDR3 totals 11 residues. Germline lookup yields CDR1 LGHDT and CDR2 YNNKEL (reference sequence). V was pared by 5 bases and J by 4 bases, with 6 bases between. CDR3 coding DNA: TGTGCCAGCAGCGACGGATACGAGCAGTACTTC. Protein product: CASSDGYEQYF.

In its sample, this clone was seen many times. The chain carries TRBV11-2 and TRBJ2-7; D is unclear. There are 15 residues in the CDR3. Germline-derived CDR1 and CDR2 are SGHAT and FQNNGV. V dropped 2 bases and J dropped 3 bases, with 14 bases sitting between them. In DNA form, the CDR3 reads TGTGCCAGCAGCTTAAGCCCCGGGCCTCTCTACGAGCAGTACTTC. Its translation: CASSLSPGPLYEQYF.

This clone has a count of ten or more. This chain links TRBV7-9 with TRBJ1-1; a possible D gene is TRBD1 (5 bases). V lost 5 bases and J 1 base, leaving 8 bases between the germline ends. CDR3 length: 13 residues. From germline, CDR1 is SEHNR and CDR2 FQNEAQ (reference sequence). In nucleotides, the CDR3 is TGTGCCAGCAGCCGCAGGGAGAACACTGAAGCTTTCTTT. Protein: CASSRRENTEAFF.

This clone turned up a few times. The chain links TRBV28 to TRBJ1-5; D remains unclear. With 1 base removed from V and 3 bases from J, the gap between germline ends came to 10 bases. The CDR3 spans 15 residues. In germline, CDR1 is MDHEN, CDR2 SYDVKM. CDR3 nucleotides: TGTGCCAGCAGTTTATACCGGGGTACCAATCAGCCCCAGCATTTT. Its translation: CASSLYRGTNQPQHF. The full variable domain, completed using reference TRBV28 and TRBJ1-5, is DVKVTQSSRYLVKRTGEKVFLECVQDMDHENMFWYRQDPGLGLRLIYFSYDVKMKEKGDIPEGYSVSREKKERFSLILESASTNQTSMYLCASSLYRGTNQPQHFGDGTRLSIL.

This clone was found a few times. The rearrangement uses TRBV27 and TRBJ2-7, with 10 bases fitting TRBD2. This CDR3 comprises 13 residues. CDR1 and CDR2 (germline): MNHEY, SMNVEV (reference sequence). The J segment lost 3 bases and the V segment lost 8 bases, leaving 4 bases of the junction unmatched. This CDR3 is CASQRGGRYEQYF. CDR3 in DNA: TGTGCCAGCCAGCGGGGGGGGCGCTACGAGCAGTACTTC.

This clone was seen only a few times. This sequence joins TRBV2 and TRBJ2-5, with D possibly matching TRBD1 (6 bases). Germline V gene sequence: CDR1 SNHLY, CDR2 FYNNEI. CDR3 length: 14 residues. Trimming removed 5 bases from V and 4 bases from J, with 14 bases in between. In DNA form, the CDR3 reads TGTGCCAGCAGTTCCAGGGGACGATTAGAGACCCAGTACTTC. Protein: CASSSRGRLETQYF. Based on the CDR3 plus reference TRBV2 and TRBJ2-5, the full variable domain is EPEVTQTPSHQVTQMGQEVILRCVPISNHLYFYWYRQILGQKVEFLVSFYNNEISEKSEIFDDQFSVERPDGSNFTLKIRSTKLEDSAMYFCASSSRGRLETQYFGPGTRLLVL.

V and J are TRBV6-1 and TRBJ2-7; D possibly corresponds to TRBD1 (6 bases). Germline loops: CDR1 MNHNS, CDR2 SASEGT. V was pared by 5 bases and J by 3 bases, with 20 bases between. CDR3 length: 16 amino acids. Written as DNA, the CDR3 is TGTGCCAGCAGTCGACAGGCCTTCCAAACCGACTACGAGCAGTACTTC. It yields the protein CASSRQAFQTDYEQYF.

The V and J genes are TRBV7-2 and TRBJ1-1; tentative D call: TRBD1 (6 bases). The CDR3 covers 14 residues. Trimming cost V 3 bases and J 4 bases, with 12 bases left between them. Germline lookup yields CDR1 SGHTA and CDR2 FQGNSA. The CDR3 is CASSFRGGITEAFF. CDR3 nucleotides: TGTGCCAGCAGCTTTAGGGGGGGGATCACTGAAGCTTTCTTT.

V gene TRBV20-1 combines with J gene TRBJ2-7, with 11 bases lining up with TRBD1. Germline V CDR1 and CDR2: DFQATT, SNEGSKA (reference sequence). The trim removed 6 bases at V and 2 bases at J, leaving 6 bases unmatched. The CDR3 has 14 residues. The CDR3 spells CSADPGQGAYEQYF. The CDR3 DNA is TGCAGTGCAGACCCGGGACAGGGGGCCTACGAGCAGTACTTC.

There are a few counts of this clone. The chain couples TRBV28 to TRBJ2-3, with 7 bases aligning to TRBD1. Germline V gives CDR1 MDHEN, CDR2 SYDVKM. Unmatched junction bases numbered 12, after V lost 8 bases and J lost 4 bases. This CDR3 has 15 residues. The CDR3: CASSNRGSRADTQYF. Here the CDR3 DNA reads TGTGCCAGCTCTAACAGGGGCAGTAGGGCAGATACGCAGTATTTT.

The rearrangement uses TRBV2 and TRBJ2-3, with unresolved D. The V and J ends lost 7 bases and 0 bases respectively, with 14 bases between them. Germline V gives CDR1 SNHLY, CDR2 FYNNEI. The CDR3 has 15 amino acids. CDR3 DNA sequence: TGTGCCAGCAATCCCTCGGGCGCTAGCACAGATACGCAGTATTTT. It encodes CASNPSGASTDTQYF.

CDR3 residues: CASSPVTGSPYNEQFF. The CDR3 coding sequence is TGCGCCAGCAGCCCGGTGACAGGTTCCCCCTACAATGAGCAGTTCTTC. The chain is built from TRBV5-1 and TRBJ2-1, with a possible D match to TRBD1 (6 bases). The CDR3 is 16 residues long. Trimming removed 4 bases at V and 2 bases at J, with 16 bases between. Germline lookup yields CDR1 SGHRS and CDR2 YFSETQ.

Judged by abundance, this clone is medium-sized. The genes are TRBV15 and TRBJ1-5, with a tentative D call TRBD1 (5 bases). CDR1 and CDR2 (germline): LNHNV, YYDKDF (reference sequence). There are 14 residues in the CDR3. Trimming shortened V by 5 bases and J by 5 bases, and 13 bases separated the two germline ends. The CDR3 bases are TGTGCCACCAGCCCCTCGCGGGGGGATCAGCCCCAGCATTTT. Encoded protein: CATSPSRGDQPQHF.

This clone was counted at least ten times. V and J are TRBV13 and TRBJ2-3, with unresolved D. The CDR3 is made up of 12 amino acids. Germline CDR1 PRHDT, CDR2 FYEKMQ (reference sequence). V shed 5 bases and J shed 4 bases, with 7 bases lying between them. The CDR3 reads CASSLMPDTQYF. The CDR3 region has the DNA TGTGCCAGCAGCCTCATGCCAGATACGCAGTATTTT.

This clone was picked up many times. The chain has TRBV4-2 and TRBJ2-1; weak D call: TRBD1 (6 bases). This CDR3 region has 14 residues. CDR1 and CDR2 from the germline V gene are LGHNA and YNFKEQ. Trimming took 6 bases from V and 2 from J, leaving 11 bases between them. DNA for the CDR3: TGTGCCAGCAGTGGCAGGGGTACCTACAATGAGCAGTTCTTC. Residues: CASSGRGTYNEQFF.

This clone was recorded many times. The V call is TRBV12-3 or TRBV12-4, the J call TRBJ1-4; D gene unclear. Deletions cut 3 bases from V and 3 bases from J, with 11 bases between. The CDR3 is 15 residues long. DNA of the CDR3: TGTGCCAGCAGTTTCGAGGCAGTTGCTAATGAAAAACTGTTTTTT. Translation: CASSFEAVANEKLFF.

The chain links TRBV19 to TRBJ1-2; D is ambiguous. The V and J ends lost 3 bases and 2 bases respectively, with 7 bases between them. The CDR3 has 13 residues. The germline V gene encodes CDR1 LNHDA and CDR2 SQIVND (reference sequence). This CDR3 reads CASSIDGNYGYTF. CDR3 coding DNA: TGTGCCAGTAGTATCGACGGCAACTATGGCTACACCTTC. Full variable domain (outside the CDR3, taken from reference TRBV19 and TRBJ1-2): DGGITQSPKYLFRKEGQNVTLSCEQNLNHDAMYWYRQDPGQGLRLIYYSQIVNDFQKGDIAEGYSVSREKKESFPLTVTSAQKNPTAFYLCASSIDGNYGYTFGSGTRLTVV.

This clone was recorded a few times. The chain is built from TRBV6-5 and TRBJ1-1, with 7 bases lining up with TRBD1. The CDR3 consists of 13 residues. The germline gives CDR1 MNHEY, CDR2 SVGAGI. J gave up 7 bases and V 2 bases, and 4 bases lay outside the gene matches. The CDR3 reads CASSYPGTVEAFF. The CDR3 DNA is TGTGCCAGCAGTTACCCCGGGACAGTTGAAGCTTTCTTT.

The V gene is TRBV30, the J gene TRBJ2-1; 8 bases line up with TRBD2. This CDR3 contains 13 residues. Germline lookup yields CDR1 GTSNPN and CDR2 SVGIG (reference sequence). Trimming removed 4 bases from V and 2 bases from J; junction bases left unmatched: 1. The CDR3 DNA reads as TGTGCCTGGACAGCGGGGGCCTACAATGAGCAGTTCTTC. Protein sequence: CAWTAGAYNEQFF.

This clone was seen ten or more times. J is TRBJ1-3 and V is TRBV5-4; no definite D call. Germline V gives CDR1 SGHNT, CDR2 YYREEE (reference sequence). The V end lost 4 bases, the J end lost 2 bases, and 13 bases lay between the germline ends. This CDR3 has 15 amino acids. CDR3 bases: TGTGCCAGCAGCGCGGCCGGGAGGCCTGGAAACACCATATATTTT. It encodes CASSAAGRPGNTIYF. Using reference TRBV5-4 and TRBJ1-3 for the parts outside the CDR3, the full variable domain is ETGVTQSPTHLIKTRGQQVTLRCSSQSGHNTVSWYQQALGQGPQFIFQYYREEENGRGNFPPRFSGLQFPNYSSELNVNALELDDSALYLCASSAAGRPGNTIYFGEGSWLTVV.

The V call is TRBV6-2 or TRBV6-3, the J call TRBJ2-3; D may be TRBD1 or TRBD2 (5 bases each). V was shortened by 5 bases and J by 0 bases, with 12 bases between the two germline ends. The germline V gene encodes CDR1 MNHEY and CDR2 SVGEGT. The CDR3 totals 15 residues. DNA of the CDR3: TGTGCCAGCAGTAAAGGGGACCGAAGCACAGATACGCAGTATTTT. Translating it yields CASSKGDRSTDTQYF.